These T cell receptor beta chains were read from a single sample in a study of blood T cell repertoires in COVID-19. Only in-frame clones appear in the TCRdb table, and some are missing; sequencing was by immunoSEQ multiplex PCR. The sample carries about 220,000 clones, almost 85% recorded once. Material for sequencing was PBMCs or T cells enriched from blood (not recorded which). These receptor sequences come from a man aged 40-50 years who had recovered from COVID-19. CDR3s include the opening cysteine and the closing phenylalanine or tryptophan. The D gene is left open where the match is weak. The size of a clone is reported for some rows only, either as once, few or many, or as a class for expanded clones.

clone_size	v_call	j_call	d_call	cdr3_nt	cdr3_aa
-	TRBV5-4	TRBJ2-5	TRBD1	TGTGCCAGCAGCTTGGACCAGGCAAGACAGGGGACCCAGTACTTC	CASSLDQARQGTQYF
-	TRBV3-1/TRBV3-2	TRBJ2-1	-	TGTGCCAGCAGCCGACTACGCGTTTCGAGAAGCTCCTACAATGAGCAGTTCTTC	CASSRLRVSRSSYNEQFF
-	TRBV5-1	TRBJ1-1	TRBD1	TGCGCCAGCAATACAGGGGGCGCTTACGCTGAAGCTTTCTTT	CASNTGGAYAEAFF
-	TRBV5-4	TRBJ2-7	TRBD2	TGTGCCAGCAGCTCGACTAGCGGAACCTCCTACGAGCAGTACTTC	CASSSTSGTSYEQYF
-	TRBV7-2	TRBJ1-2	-	TGTGCCCGTGGCGGGGGGTCGGGCGGCTACACCTTC	CARGGGSGGYTF
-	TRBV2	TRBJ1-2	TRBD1	TGTGCCAGCAGTGAATCTACAGGGGCGAAGTATGGCTACACCTTC	CASSESTGAKYGYTF
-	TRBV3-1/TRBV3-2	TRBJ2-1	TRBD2	TGTGCCAGCAGCCAACATCGGACTAGCGGCTATTTAAGCTCCTACAATGAGCAGTTCTTC	CASSQHRTSGYLSSYNEQFF
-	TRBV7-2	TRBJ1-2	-	TGTGCCAGCAGCTTTTCTCAGGACAGCAACTATGGCTACACCTTC	CASSFSQDSNYGYTF
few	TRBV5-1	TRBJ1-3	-	TGCGCCAGCAGCCCCGAGCCCTCTGGAAACACCATATATTTT	CASSPEPSGNTIYF
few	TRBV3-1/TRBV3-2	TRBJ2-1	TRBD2	TGTGCCAGCAGTCCAGCGGGGATCTCCTACAATGAGCAGTTCTTC	CASSPAGISYNEQFF
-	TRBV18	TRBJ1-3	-	TGTGCCAGCTCACCCGAGGGCTCTGGAAACACCATATATTTT	CASSPEGSGNTIYF
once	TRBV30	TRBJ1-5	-	TGTGCCTGGAGTCCGACAGCAAATCAGCCCCAGCATTTT	CAWSPTANQPQHF
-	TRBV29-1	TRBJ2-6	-	TGCAGCGTTGAGCTAGTCAGAGCCTCTGGGGCCAACGTCCTGACTTTC	CSVELVRASGANVLTF
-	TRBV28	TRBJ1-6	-	TGTGCCAGCAGTTTAATCCCGGGTTATAATTCACCCCTCCACTTT	CASSLIPGYNSPLHF
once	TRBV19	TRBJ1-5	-	TGTGCCAGTACCCTTGGGGCAAGTTATCAGCCCCAGCATTTT	CASTLGASYQPQHF
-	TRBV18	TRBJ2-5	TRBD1	TGTGCCAGCTCACCACAGGGACAGGGGCTCGTTTCCCAGTACTTC	CASSPQGQGLVSQYF
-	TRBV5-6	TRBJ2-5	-	TGTGCCAGCAGCTTGGCCCTACAAGAGACCCAGTACTTC	CASSLALQETQYF
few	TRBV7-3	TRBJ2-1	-	TGTGCCAGCAGCTTAACGGGCCAGGGGTATGCGCTTGACACCTACAATGAGCAGTTCTTC	CASSLTGQGYALDTYNEQFF
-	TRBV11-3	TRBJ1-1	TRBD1	TGTGCCAGCAGCTCCTCCGGGACAGGGGACACTGAAGCTTTCTTT	CASSSSGTGDTEAFF
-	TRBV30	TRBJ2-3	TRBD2	TGTGCCTGGAGTTTCGGGAGGTTGACAGATACGCAGTATTTT	CAWSFGRLTDTQYF
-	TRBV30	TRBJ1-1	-	TGTGCCTGGAGTGCGGGGGTGACTCACACTGAAGCTTTCTTT	CAWSAGVTHTEAFF
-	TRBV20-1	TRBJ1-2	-	TGCAGTGCTAGCGCGGCAGGCTACACCTTC	CSASAAGYTF
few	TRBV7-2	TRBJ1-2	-	TGTGCCAGCAGCTTCACAGGCGTATATGGCTACACCTTC	CASSFTGVYGYTF
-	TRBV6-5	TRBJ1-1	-	TGTGCCAGCAGTTACCGACAGTTGAACACTGAAGCTTTCTTT	CASSYRQLNTEAFF
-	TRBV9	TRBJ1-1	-	TGTGCCAGCAGCGTAGAGGCCAGGGTGATGAACACTGAAGCTTTCTTT	CASSVEARVMNTEAFF
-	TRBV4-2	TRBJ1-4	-	TGTGCCAGCAGCCAAGAACAAGGGGGGGACGAAAAACTGTTTTTT	CASSQEQGGDEKLFF
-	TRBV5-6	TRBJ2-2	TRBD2	TGTGCCAGCATGGTGGCGGGAGGTACCGGGGAGCTGTTTTTT	CASMVAGGTGELFF
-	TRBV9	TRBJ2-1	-	TGTGCCAGCAGCGGACGGGTTTACAATGAGCAGTTCTTC	CASSGRVYNEQFF
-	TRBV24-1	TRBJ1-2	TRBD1	TGTGCCACCAGTGACCCGGCCGGGACAGGTGATGGCTACACCTTC	CATSDPAGTGDGYTF
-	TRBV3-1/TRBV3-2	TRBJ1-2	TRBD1	TGTGCCAGCAGTTGGGACAGTGGTGTGCGGGGCTACACCTTC	CASSWDSGVRGYTF
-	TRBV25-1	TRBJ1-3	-	TGTGCCAGCAGTGACGACAGGATTGGAAACACCATATATTTT	CASSDDRIGNTIYF
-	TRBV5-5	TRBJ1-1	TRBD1	TGTGCCAGCAGCGTCTCGGGACAGGGGGTTGAAGCTTTCTTT	CASSVSGQGVEAFF
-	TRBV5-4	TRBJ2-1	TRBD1	TGTGCCAGCAGCCCTAGGGGTGGGACAGGATACAATGAGCAGTTCTTC	CASSPRGGTGYNEQFF
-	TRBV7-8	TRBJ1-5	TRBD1	TGTGCCAGCAGCTTGGCCGGGACAGGAAACCAGCCCCAGCATTTT	CASSLAGTGNQPQHF
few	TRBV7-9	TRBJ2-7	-	TGTGCCAGCAGCTATAGCTCCTACGAGCAGTACTTC	CASSYSSYEQYF
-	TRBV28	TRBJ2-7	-	TGTGCCAGCAGTCCTGCCAGCTCCTACGAGCAGTACTTC	CASSPASSYEQYF
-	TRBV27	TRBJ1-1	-	TGTGCCAGCAGTTCCACCGGGGAAGTTGAAGCTTTCTTT	CASSSTGEVEAFF
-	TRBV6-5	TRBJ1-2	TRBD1	TGTGCCACCCGCACCTCGGGACAGGGGGCGCGAGGCTACACCTTC	CATRTSGQGARGYTF
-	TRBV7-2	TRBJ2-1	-	TGTGCCAGCAGCAACACCCGGCGGGGAGGGCAGTTCTTC	CASSNTRRGGQFF
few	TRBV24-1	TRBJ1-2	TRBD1	TGTGCCGTACTGGGACAGGGTGGCGGAGGCTACACCTTC	CAVLGQGGGGYTF
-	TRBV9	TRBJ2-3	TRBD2	TGTGCCAGCAGCGTAGCCGAAGGAAGCGGGGGAGCTAGCACAGATACGCAGTATTTT	CASSVAEGSGGASTDTQYF
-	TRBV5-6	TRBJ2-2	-	TGTGCCAGCAGCTTCGCCGGGGAGCTGTTTTTT	CASSFAGELFF
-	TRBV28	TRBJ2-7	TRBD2	TGTGCCAGCAGACGAACTCTAGCGGGGGGATCCTACGAGCAGTACTTC	CASRRTLAGGSYEQYF
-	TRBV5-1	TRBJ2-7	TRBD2	TGCGCCAGCAGCCGACTAGCGGGGGTGTCCTCCCACTACGAGCAGTACTTC	CASSRLAGVSSHYEQYF
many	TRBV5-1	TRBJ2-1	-	TGCGCCAGCAGCCCCACAGGGATCTCCTACAATGAGCAGTTCTTC	CASSPTGISYNEQFF
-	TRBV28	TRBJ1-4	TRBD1	TGTGCCAGCAGCTCCTGGGACAGGGAAAGAGAAAAACTGTTTTTT	CASSSWDREREKLFF
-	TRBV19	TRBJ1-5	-	TGTGCCAGTAGAACTGACAGTTATAGCAATCAGCCCCAGCATTTT	CASRTDSYSNQPQHF
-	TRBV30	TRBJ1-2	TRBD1	TGTGCCTGGAGTCAGGGCAGGGGGGACTATGGCTACACCTTC	CAWSQGRGDYGYTF
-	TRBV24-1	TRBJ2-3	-	TGTGCCACCAGTGATCCAACAGGTACAGATACGCAGTATTTT	CATSDPTGTDTQYF
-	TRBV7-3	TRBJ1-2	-	TGTGCCAGCAGCCTGGTCGGCTATGGCTACACCTTC	CASSLVGYGYTF
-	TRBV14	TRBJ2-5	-	TGTGCCAGCAGCCGACAATTACAGGGTGCGGGGACCCAGTACTTC	CASSRQLQGAGTQYF
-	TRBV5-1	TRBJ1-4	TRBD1	TGCGCCAGCAGCTTGGTGGGACAGACTAATGAAAAACTGTTTTTT	CASSLVGQTNEKLFF
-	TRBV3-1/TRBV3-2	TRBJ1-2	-	TGTGCCAGCAGCCAACTAACAGACATCTATGGCTACACCTTC	CASSQLTDIYGYTF
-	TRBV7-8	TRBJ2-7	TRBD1	TGTGCCAGCAGCTCTATAGACCGGGACAGGTTGCAACTAGCCGTCTACGAGCAGTACTTC	CASSSIDRDRLQLAVYEQYF
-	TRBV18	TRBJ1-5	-	TGTGCCAGCTCAGAGGGCGGAGGGAGCCAGCATTTT	CASSEGGGSQHF